This T cell receptor beta chain was found in a study of blood T cells in healthy people across ages. Primed by a sample-barcoded 5' primer and a J-beta primer mix, a second PCR proceeded for 7 to 11 cycles. MiXCR was run by TCRdb on the 5' RACE reads, yielding one entry per CDR3 protein. The table includes over a million distinct CDR3 sequences, about 40% detected once. The germline V and J ends were trimmed by 5 bases and 8 bases, with 17 bases remaining between them. CDR1 is SGHRS, CDR2 YFSETQ, per germline. The CDR3 sequence is 14 residues long. This clonotype occurred many times. The source material was blood. The receptor was isolated from a woman between 18 and 29 years old in good health. The rearrangement uses TRBV5-1 and TRBJ2-1; D is perhaps TRBD2 (6 bases). The DNA of the CDR3 is TGCGCCAGCAGTGGAGGAGGGCTGGTAGATGAGCAGTTCTTC. It codes for CASSGGGLVDEQFF.